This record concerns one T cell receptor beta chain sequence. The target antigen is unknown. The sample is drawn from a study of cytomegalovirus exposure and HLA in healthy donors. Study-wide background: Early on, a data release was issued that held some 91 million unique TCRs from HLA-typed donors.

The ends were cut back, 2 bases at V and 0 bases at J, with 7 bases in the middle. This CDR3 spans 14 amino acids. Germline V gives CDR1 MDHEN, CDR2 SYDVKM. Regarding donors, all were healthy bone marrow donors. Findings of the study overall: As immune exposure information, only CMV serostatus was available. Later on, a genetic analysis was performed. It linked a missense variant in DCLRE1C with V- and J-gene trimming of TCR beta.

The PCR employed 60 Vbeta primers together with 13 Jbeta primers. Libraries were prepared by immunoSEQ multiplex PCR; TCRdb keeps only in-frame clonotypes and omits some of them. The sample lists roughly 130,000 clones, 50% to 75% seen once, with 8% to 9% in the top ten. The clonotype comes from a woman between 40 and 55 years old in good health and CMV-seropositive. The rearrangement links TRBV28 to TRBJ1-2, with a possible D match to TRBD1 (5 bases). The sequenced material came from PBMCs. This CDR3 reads CASSLATANYGYTF. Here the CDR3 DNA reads TGTGCCAGCAGTTTAGCGACAGCTAACTATGGCTACACCTTC.